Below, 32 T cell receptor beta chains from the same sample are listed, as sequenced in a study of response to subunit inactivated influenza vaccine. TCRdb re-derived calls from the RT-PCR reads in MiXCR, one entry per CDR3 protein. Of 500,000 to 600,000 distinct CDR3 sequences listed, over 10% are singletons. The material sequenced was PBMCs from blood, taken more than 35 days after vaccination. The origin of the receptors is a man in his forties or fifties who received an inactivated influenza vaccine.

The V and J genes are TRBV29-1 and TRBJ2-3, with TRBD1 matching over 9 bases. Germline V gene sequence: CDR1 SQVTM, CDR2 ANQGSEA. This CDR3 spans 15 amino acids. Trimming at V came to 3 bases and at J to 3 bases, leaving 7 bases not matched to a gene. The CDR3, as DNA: TGCAGCGTTGAGGACAGGGGTGTGTGGACAGATACGCAGTATTTT. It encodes CSVEDRGVWTDTQYF.

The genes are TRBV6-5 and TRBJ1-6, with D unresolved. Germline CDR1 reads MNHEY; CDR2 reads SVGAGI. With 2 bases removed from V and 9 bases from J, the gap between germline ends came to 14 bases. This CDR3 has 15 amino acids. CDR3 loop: CASSYNRVSGSPLHF. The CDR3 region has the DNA TGTGCCAGCAGTTACAATAGGGTATCGGGTTCACCCCTCCACTTT.

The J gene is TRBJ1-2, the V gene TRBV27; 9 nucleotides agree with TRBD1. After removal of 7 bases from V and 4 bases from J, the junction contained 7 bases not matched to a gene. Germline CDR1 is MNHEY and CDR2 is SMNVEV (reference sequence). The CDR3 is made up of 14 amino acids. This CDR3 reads CASTRTGDTYGYTF. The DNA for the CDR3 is TGTGCCAGCACCCGGACAGGGGATACCTATGGCTACACCTTC.

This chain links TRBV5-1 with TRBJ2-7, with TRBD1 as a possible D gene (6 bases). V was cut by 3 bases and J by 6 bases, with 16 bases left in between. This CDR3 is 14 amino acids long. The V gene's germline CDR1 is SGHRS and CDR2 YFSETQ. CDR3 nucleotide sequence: TGCGCCAGCAGCTCCCGCCCCGCAGGGGTCGAGCAGTACTTC. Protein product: CASSSRPAGVEQYF.

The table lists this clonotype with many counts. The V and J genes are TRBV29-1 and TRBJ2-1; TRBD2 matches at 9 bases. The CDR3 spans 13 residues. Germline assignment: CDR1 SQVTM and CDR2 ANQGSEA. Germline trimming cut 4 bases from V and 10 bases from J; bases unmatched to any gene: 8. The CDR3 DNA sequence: TGCAGCGTTGCCGTAGCGGGGGCGGGAGAGCAGTTCTTC. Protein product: CSVAVAGAGEQFF.

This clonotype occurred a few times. The CDR3 nucleotides read TGCAGTGCGCCCGCCAGGGTAACTAACTATGGCTACACCTTC. As protein: CSAPARVTNYGYTF. The chain employs TRBV20-1 and TRBJ1-2; TRBD1 might be the D (5 bases). V lost 6 bases, J lost 0 bases, and 14 bases lay in between. Germline V gene sequence: CDR1 DFQATT, CDR2 SNEGSKA (reference sequence). The CDR3 contains 14 residues.

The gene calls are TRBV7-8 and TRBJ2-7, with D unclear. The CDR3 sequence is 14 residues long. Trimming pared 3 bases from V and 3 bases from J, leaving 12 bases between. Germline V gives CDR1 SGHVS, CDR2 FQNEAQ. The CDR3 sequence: CASSLDASFYEQYF. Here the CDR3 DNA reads TGTGCCAGCAGCTTGGACGCCTCCTTCTACGAGCAGTACTTC.

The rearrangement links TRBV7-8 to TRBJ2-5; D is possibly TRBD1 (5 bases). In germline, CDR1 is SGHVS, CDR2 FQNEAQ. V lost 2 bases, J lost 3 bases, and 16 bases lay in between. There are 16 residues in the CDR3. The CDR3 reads CASSLFRRGGEETQYF. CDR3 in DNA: TGTGCCAGCAGCTTATTTCGAAGGGGTGGCGAAGAGACCCAGTACTTC.

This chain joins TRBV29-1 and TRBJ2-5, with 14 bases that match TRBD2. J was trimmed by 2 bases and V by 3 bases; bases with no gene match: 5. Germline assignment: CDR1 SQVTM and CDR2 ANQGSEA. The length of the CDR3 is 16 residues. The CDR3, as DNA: TGCAGCGTTGAGGGACTAGCGGGGGTCGTACAAGAGACCCAGTACTTC. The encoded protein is CSVEGLAGVVQETQYF.

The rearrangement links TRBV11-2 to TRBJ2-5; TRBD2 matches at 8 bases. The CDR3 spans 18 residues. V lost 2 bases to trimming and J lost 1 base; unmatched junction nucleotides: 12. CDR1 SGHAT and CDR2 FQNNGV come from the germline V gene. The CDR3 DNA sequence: TGTGCCAGCAGCTTATTTCATGGGGGAGCGGGAGCCCAAGAGACCCAGTACTTC. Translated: CASSLFHGGAGAQETQYF.

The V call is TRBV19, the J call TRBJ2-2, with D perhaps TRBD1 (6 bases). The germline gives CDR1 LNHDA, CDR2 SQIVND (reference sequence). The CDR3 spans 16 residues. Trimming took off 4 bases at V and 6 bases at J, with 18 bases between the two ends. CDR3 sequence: CASSTRTVLGPGELFF. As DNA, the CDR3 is TGTGCCAGTAGTACGCGGACAGTCCTTGGCCCCGGGGAGCTGTTTTTT.

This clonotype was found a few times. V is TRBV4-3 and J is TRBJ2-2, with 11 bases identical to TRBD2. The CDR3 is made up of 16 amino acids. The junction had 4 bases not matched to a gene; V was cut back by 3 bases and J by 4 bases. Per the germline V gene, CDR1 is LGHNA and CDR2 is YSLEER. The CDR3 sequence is CASSQGLAVGTGELFF. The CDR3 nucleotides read TGCGCCAGCAGCCAGGGACTAGCGGTGGGCACCGGGGAGCTGTTTTTT.

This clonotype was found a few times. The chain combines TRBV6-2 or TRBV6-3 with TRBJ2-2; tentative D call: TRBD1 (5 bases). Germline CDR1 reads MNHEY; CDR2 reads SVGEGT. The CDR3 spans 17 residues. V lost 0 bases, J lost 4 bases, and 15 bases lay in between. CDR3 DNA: TGTGCCAGCAGTTACTCGAGATGGCAGGGTATCACCGGGGAGCTGTTTTTT. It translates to CASSYSRWQGITGELFF.

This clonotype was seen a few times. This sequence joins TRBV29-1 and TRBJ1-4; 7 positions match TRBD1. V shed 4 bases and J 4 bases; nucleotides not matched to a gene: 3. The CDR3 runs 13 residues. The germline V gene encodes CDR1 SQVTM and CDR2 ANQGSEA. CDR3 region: CSVGDSLNEKLFF. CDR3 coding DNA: TGCAGCGTTGGGGACAGCCTTAATGAAAAACTGTTTTTT.

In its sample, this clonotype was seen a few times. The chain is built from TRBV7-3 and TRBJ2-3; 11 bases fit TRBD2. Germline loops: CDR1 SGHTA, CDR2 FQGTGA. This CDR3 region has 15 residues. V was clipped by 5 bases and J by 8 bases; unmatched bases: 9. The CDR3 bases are TGTGCCAGCAGCACTAGCGGGAGCCCTGGGGGTACGCAGTATTTT. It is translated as CASSTSGSPGGTQYF.

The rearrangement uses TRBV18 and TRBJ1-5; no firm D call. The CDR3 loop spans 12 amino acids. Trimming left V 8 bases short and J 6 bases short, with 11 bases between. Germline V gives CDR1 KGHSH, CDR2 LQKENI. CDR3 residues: CASRRGSQPQHF. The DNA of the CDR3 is TGTGCCAGCAGGCGCGGGAGTCAGCCCCAGCATTTT.

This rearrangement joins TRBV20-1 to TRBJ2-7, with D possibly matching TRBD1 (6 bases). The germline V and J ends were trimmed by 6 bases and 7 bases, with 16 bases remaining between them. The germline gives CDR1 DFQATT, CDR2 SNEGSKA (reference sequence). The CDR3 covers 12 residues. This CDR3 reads CSATTDRREQYF. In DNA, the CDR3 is TGCAGTGCAACAACGGACAGACGAGAGCAGTACTTC.

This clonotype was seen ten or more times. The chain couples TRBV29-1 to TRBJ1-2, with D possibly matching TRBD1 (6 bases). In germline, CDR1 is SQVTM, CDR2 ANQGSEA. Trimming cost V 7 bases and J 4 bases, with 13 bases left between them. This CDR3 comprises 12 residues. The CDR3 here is CSAGDTLYGYTF. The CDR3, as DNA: TGCAGCGCCGGGGACACCCTCTATGGCTACACCTTC.

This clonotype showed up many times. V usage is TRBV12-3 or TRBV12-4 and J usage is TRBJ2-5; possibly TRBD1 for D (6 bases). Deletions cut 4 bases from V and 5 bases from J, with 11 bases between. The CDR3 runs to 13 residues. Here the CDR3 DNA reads TGTGCCAGCAGTTCTGGGGGCCGGGAGACCCAGTACTTC. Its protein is CASSSGGRETQYF.

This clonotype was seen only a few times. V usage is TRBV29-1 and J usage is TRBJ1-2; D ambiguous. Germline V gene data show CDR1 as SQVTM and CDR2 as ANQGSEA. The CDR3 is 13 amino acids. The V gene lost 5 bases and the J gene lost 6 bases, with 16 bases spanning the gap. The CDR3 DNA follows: TGCAGCGTTCGGTGGAGGCGGCAGCATGGCTACACCTTC. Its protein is CSVRWRRQHGYTF.

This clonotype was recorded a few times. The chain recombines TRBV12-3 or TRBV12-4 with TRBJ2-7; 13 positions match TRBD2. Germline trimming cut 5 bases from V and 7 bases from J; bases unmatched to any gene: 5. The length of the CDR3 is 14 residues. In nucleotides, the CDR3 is TGTGCCAGCAGTACTAGCGGGGGGGCAGGAGAGCAGTACTTC. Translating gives CASSTSGGAGEQYF.

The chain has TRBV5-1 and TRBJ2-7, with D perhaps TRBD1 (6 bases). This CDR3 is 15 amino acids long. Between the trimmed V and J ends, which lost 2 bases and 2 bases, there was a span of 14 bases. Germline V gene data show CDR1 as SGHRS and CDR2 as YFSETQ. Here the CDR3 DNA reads TGCGCCAGCAGCTTCCTCCGGGACATAACCTACGAGCAGTACTTC. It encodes CASSFLRDITYEQYF. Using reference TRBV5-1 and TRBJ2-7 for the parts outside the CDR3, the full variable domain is KAGVTQTPRYLIKTRGQQVTLSCSPISGHRSVSWYQQTPGQGLQFLFEYFSETQRNKGNFPGRFSGRQFSNSRSEMNVSTLELGDSALYLCASSFLRDITYEQYFGPGTRLTVT.

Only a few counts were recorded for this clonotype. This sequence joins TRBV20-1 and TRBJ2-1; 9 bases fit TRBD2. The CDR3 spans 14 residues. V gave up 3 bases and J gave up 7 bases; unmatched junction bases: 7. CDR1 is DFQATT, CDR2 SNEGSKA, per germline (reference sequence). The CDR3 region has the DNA TGCAGTGCTAGGGGCGGGGGGGCCATGAATGAGCAGTTCTTC. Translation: CSARGGGAMNEQFF.

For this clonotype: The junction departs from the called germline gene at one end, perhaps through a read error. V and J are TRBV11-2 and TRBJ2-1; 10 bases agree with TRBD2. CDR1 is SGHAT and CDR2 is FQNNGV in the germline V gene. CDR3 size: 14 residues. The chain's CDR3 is CASTQAGGYNEQSF. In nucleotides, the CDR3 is TGTGCCAGCACCCAAGCGGGAGGGTACAATGAGCAGTCCTTC.

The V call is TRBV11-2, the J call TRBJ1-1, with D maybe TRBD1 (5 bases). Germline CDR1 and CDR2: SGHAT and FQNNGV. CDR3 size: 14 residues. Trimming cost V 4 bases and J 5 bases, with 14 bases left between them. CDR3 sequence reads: CASSYTAGKTEAFF. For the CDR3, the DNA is TGTGCCAGCAGCTACACCGCAGGGAAGACTGAAGCTTTCTTT.

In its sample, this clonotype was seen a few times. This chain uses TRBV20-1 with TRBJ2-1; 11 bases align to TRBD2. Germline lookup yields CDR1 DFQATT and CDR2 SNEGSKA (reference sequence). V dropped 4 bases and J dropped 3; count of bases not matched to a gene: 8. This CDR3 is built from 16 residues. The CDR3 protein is CSATGLADLDYNEQFF. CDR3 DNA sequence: TGCAGTGCTACGGGACTAGCGGATTTGGACTACAATGAGCAGTTCTTC.

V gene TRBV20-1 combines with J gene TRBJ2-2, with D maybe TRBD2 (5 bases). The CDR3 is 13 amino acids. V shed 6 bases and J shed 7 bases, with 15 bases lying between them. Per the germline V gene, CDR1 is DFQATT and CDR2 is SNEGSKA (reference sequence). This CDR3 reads CSAPVRRRGELFF. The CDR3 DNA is TGCAGTGCGCCGGTGAGGAGGCGCGGGGAGCTGTTTTTT.

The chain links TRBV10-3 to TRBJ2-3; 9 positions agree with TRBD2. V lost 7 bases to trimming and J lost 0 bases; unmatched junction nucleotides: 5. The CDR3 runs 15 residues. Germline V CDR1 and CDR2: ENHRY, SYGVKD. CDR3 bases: TGTGCCATCATGGAGCGGGGGGCGAGCACAGATACGCAGTATTTT. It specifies CAIMERGASTDTQYF.

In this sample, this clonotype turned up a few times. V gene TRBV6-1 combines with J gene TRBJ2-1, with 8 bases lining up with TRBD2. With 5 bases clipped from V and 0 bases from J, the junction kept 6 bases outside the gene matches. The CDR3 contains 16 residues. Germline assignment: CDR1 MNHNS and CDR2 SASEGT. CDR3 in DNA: TGTGCCAGCAGTCAAATAGCGGGACTCTCCTACAATGAGCAGTTCTTC. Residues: CASSQIAGLSYNEQFF.

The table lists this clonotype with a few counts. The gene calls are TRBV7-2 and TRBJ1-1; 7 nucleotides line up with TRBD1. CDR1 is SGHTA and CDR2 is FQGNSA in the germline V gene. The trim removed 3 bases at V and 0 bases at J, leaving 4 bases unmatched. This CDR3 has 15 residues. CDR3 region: CASSLTGSMNTEAFF. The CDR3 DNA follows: TGTGCCAGCAGCTTGACAGGGTCTATGAACACTGAAGCTTTCTTT.

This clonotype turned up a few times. The CDR3 reads CASSPLGTEDATSSYEQYF. CDR3 DNA sequence: TGTGCCAGCTCACCACTGGGGACGGAGGACGCGACGAGCTCCTACGAGCAGTACTTC. The chain employs TRBV18 and TRBJ2-7; either TRBD1 or TRBD2 may fit D (5 bases each). The CDR3 runs 19 residues. V was pared by 1 base and J by 0 bases, with 22 bases between. Germline CDR1 reads KGHSH; CDR2 reads LQKENI.

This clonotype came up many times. Here the CDR3 reads CSLKEAGGTDTQYF. The CDR3 DNA sequence: TGCAGCCTCAAGGAGGCAGGGGGCACAGATACGCAGTATTTT. The rearrangement uses TRBV29-1 and TRBJ2-3; possibly TRBD1 for D (6 bases). There are 14 residues in the CDR3. CDR1 and CDR2 (germline): SQVTM, ANQGSEA. With 8 bases removed from V and 1 base from J, the gap between germline ends came to 16 bases.